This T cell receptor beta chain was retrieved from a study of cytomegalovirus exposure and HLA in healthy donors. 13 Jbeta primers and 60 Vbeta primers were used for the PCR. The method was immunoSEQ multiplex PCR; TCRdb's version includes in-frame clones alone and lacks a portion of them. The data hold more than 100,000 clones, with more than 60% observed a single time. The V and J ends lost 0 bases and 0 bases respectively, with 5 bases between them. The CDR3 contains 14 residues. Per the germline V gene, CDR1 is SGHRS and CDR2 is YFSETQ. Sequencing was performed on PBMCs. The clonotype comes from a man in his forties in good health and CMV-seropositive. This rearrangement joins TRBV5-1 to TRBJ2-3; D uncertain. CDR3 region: CASSLAVSTDTQYF. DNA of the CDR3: TGCGCCAGCAGCTTGGCTGTTAGCACAGATACGCAGTATTTT.